This is a list of T cell receptor beta chains from one sample in a study of radiotherapy plus CTLA-4 blockade in lung cancer. Using immunoSEQ multiplex PCR, the repertoire was profiled, and TCRdb retains in-frame clones only, with some absent. The sample holds 43,000 or so clones, roughly 73% seen once. The input for sequencing was peripheral blood, taken from a patient treated with radiotherapy plus ipilimumab. The receptors derive from a human donor with non-small cell lung cancer who had a complete response to radiotherapy plus ipilimumab. The CDR3 runs from the conserved cysteine through the conserved F or W. The D gene is left open where the match is weak. Only part of the rows carry a size: once, few, many, or a class if the clone is expanded.

V gene,clone size,D gene,J gene,CDR3 DNA,CDR3 protein
TRBV4-1,-,-,TRBJ2-7,TGCGCCAGCAGCCCCCGAGGAGGATACATTACCTACGAGCAGTACTTC,CASSPRGGYITYEQYF
TRBV7-8,once,-,TRBJ2-1,TGTGCCAGCAGCTTGAGACAGGGTGGCGGGAGGAGGTCCTACAATGAGCAGTTCTTC,CASSLRQGGGRRSYNEQFF
TRBV7-9,-,-,TRBJ1-6,TGTGCCAGCAGCCGAGAAAATTCACCCCTCCACTTT,CASSRENSPLHF
TRBV11-2,-,TRBD2,TRBJ2-7,TGTGCCAGCAGCCAGGGACTAGCGGTCTTCAACGAGCAGTACTTC,CASSQGLAVFNEQYF
TRBV5-4,-,-,TRBJ2-3,TGTGCCAGCACGATGGGAGTTGATACGCAGTATTTT,CASTMGVDTQYF
TRBV18,-,TRBD2,TRBJ2-7,TGTGCCAGCTCACCCGCAACGACTAGCGGTTACGAGCAGTACTTC,CASSPATTSGYEQYF
TRBV6-6,-,TRBD2,TRBJ2-1,TGTGCCAGCAGCTTAGGGACTAGCGGGAAAAATGAGCAGTTCTTC,CASSLGTSGKNEQFF
TRBV19,few,TRBD1,TRBJ1-5,TGTGCCAGTACCGCGACAGGGGGAAACAATCAGCCCCAGCATTTT,CASTATGGNNQPQHF
TRBV28,-,-,TRBJ1-5,TGTGCCAGTGTGGGGGGGCAGGGAATTAATCAGCCCCAGCATTTT,CASVGGQGINQPQHF
TRBV18,-,-,TRBJ2-7,TGTGCCAGCTCACCTGGTCAGTTCGGGTACGAGCAGTACTTC,CASSPGQFGYEQYF
TRBV18,few,TRBD1,TRBJ1-1,TGTGCCAGCTCACTGGGACAGGGGAACACTGAAGCTTTCTTT,CASSLGQGNTEAFF
TRBV5-1,few,-,TRBJ2-2,TGCGCCAGCAGCTTGTCTGGACAGCGCGCCGGGGAGCTGTTTTTT,CASSLSGQRAGELFF
TRBV19,few,-,TRBJ2-7,TGTGCCAGTAGTATAGAGGGGGGATACGAGCAGTACTTC,CASSIEGGYEQYF
TRBV6-5,-,TRBD1,TRBJ1-5,TGTGCCAGCAGAAGACAGGGGAGCAATCAGCCCCAGCATTTT,CASRRQGSNQPQHF
TRBV6-5,few,-,TRBJ1-2,TGTGCCAGCACCGCAGGGGATGGCTACACCTTC,CASTAGDGYTF
TRBV7-9,-,TRBD2,TRBJ2-2,TGTGCCAGCAGCTTATCTAGCGGTTTTTACACCGGGGAGCTGTTTTTT,CASSLSSGFYTGELFF
TRBV4-3,-,TRBD1,TRBJ1-3,TGCGCCAGCAGCCAAGATTGGACAGGCGGGGGAAACACCATATATTTT,CASSQDWTGGGNTIYF
TRBV19,once,TRBD1,TRBJ2-3,TGTGCCACCACCCGACAGGGATTGGCAGATACGCAGTATTTT,CATTRQGLADTQYF
TRBV30,once,-,TRBJ1-4,TGTGCCTGGAGTCGAGCAGGCCCAACTAATGAAAAACTGTTTTTT,CAWSRAGPTNEKLFF
TRBV19,-,-,TRBJ2-7,TGTGCCAGTAGTATCGAGCCCGCCACCTCCTACGAGCAGTACTTC,CASSIEPATSYEQYF
TRBV18,-,-,TRBJ2-7,TGTGCCAGCTCACGGGACACCTCCTACGAGCAGTACTTC,CASSRDTSYEQYF
TRBV10-3,once,TRBD1,TRBJ2-7,TGTGCCACCATACAGACCGGGACAGGTCGTTACGAGCAGTACTTC,CATIQTGTGRYEQYF
TRBV6-1,once,TRBD1,TRBJ2-1,TGTGCCAGCAGGGAGGGACAGGGGTATAATGAGCAGTTCTTC,CASREGQGYNEQFF
TRBV30,-,-,TRBJ2-3,TGTGCCTGGAGTGGGCCCGCAGGGGTTACGCAGTATTTT,CAWSGPAGVTQYF
TRBV4-3,few,TRBD2,TRBJ2-1,TGCGCCAGCAGCCAAGCGCCCGGACTAGCTCGTGAGCAGTTCTTC,CASSQAPGLAREQFF
TRBV7-2,-,TRBD1,TRBJ1-1,TGTGCCAGCAGCTTAGGAGTCTTAGGACAGGGGATGCCTGAAGCTTTCTTT,CASSLGVLGQGMPEAFF
TRBV2,-,-,TRBJ1-6,TGTGCCAGCGCCGTGGGCAGGAAGTATTCACCCCTCCACTTT,CASAVGRKYSPLHF
TRBV7-2,-,-,TRBJ1-5,TGTGCCAGCAGCTTAGATTTAGTGGGCAATCAGCCCCAGCATTTT,CASSLDLVGNQPQHF
TRBV19,-,TRBD1,TRBJ2-5,TGTGCCAGTAGTACCCCCGGACAGGGGGCGGGAGAGACCCAGTACTTC,CASSTPGQGAGETQYF
TRBV29-1,-,TRBD1,TRBJ1-5,TGCAGCGTTGGACAGGGGGGCAATCAGCCCCAGCATTTT,CSVGQGGNQPQHF
TRBV4-2,-,-,TRBJ2-2,TGTGCCAGCAGCCGGCTGACAAAGAGTGTAGCCGGGGAGCTGTTTTTT,CASSRLTKSVAGELFF
TRBV28,few,TRBD1,TRBJ1-5,TGTGCCAGCAGCCCAGGGGGCGCGGGACAGCCCCAGCATTTT,CASSPGGAGQPQHF
TRBV6-1,-,TRBD1,TRBJ1-2,TGTGCCAGCAGTGGGACAGGAGGAAGGGCAGGTGGCTACACCTTC,CASSGTGGRAGGYTF
TRBV7-2,-,-,TRBJ2-1,TGTGCCAGCAGCTTTGGGCACGGCAATGAGCAGTTCTTC,CASSFGHGNEQFF
TRBV28,-,TRBD1,TRBJ2-7,TGTGCCAGCAACACGGCAGGGACAGGGTTGGACGAGCAGTACTTC,CASNTAGTGLDEQYF
TRBV29-1,-,-,TRBJ2-3,TGCAGCGCCACTACTTCTTTTCCAGATACGCAGTATTTT,CSATTSFPDTQYF
TRBV7-7,-,TRBD1,TRBJ1-4,TGTGCCAGCAGCCCTTCCTCCCGACGACAGGGCTATAATGAAAAACTGTTTTTT,CASSPSSRRQGYNEKLFF
TRBV7-8,-,-,TRBJ2-7,TGTGCCAGCAGCTTAGTTCTCGAGCAGTACTTC,CASSLVLEQYF
TRBV6-5,few,TRBD1,TRBJ1-5,TGTGCCAGCAGTTTCGGACAGGGCGATCAGCCCCAGCATTTT,CASSFGQGDQPQHF
TRBV7-2,-,-,TRBJ1-2,TGTGCCAGCAGCTTATGGGAGGGCCCCTATGGCTACACCTTC,CASSLWEGPYGYTF
TRBV4-3,few,-,TRBJ2-3,TGCGCCAGCAGCCAAGCGCAGCAGGTTACAGATACGCAGTATTTT,CASSQAQQVTDTQYF
TRBV5-1,-,TRBD2,TRBJ2-3,TGCGCCAGCAGCTCTTCCATAGCGGGGGGGACCACAGATACGCAGTATTTT,CASSSSIAGGTTDTQYF
TRBV7-8,-,TRBD1,TRBJ2-7,TGTGCCAGCAGCCGAGACAGGGGGAGCTACGAGCAGTACTTC,CASSRDRGSYEQYF
TRBV7-2,few,TRBD2,TRBJ2-1,TGTGCCAGCAGCACCGGACTAGCCCGGAATGAGCAGTTCTTC,CASSTGLARNEQFF
TRBV5-1,-,TRBD2,TRBJ2-5,TGCGCCAGCAGCTTGAATAAGCGGGGGGATTGGGGCCAAGAGACCCAGTACTTC,CASSLNKRGDWGQETQYF
TRBV5-5,-,-,TRBJ1-3,TGTGCCAGCACCTACTCGGGCTCTGGAAACACCATATATTTT,CASTYSGSGNTIYF